These 25 T cell receptor beta chains share one sample of origin, sequenced in a study of blood T cell dynamics during melanoma immunotherapy. Generated by immunoSEQ multiplex PCR, the TCRdb table keeps only in-frame clones and is missing some. The sample lists approximately 17,000 clones; nearly 90% were seen once. Time point here: week 3, after first cycle of checkpoint inhibitor. The sequenced sample was blood, obtained from a patient treated with checkpoint blockade. These receptors were collected from a human donor with melanoma.

The V gene is TRBV4-1, the J gene TRBJ2-7; D unclear. Germline CDR1 MGHRA, CDR2 YSYEKL. This CDR3 comprises 13 residues. V gave up 4 bases and J gave up 5 bases, with 12 bases separating them. The CDR3 DNA reads TGCGCCAGCAGCCCACCCGGCAGGCACGAGCAGTACTTC. Protein product: CASSPPGRHEQYF.

DNA for the CDR3: TGTGCCAGCAGTTTAAGCGGGGATAGCAATCAGCCCCAGCATTTT. Amino acid sequence: CASSLSGDSNQPQHF. The chain combines TRBV6-5 with TRBJ1-5; no clear D gene. From germline, CDR1 is MNHEY and CDR2 SVGAGI. CDR3 length: 15 residues. V lost 4 bases, J lost 0 bases, and 10 bases lay in between.

The chain is built from TRBV30 and TRBJ2-7, with 14 positions matching TRBD2. Trimming cost V 1 base and J 6 bases; bases outside gene matches: 5. The V gene's germline CDR1 is GTSNPN and CDR2 SVGIG (reference sequence). CDR3 length equals 15 residues. The CDR3 DNA is TGTGCCTGGAGTGCTTGGACTAGCGGGAGGTCCGAGCAGTACTTC. This sequence encodes CAWSAWTSGRSEQYF.

J is TRBJ2-3 and V is TRBV7-9; D possibly matches TRBD1 or TRBD2 (5 bases each). Trimming left V 1 base short and J 1 base short, with 12 bases between. Germline lookup yields CDR1 SEHNR and CDR2 FQNEAQ (reference sequence). The CDR3 spans 16 residues. CDR3 sequence (DNA): TGTGCCAGCAGCTTAGGACGGGACGCAGGCACAGATACGCAGTATTTT. This encodes CASSLGRDAGTDTQYF. The full variable domain, rest sourced from reference TRBV7-9 and TRBJ2-3, is DTGVSQNPRHKITKRGQNVTFRCDPISEHNRLYWYRQTLGQGPEFLTYFQNEAQLEKSRLLSDRFSAERPKGSFSTLEIQRTEQGDSAMYLCASSLGRDAGTDTQYFGPGTRLTVL.

The chain couples TRBV7-2 to TRBJ2-4, with 7 bases identical to TRBD2. This CDR3 is 14 amino acids long. Germline CDR1 reads SGHTA; CDR2 reads FQGNSA. After removal of 5 bases from V and 8 bases from J, the junction contained 9 bases not matched to a gene. This chain's CDR3 is CASSLLGGSDIQYF. CDR3 bases: TGTGCCAGCAGCCTTCTGGGAGGGAGTGACATTCAGTACTTC.

On this clone itself: Germline is not matched at one junction end, which may reflect a read error. The chain is built from TRBV28 and TRBJ2-1; D is unresolved. The CDR3 is 14 amino acids. Germline CDR1 MDHEN, CDR2 SYDVKM. CDR3 sequence: CASSSPDGYSEQFF. The CDR3 DNA sequence: TGTGCCAGCAGTTCCCCGGACGGTTACAGTGAGCAGTTCTTC.

This chain links TRBV19 with TRBJ2-1; D is perhaps TRBD2 (5 bases). The CDR3 spans 16 residues. Germline assignment: CDR1 LNHDA and CDR2 SQIVND (reference sequence). V was trimmed by 5 bases and J by 9 bases, leaving 23 bases between them. The CDR3 DNA sequence: TGTGCCAGTAGTGCCCGACATTTCCAGAGGGCTAGTGAGCAGTTCTTC. Protein: CASSARHFQRASEQFF.

This sequence joins TRBV19 and TRBJ2-1; TRBD1 matches 12 bases. Germline CDR1 LNHDA, CDR2 SQIVND (reference sequence). Unmatched junction bases numbered 5, after V lost 6 bases and J lost 8 bases. The CDR3 sequence is 14 residues long. The CDR3: CASRGQGARDEQFF. The DNA of the CDR3 is TGTGCCAGTAGGGGACAGGGGGCGCGGGATGAGCAGTTCTTC.

The V call is TRBV28, the J call TRBJ1-2; D may be TRBD1 (5 bases). This CDR3 contains 14 residues. Germline V gene lookup returns CDR1 MDHEN and CDR2 SYDVKM. Trimming left V 6 bases short and J 5 bases short, with 16 bases between. The CDR3 loop reads CASRSLGTKYGYTF. For the CDR3, the DNA is TGTGCCAGCAGGTCCCTCGGGACGAAGTATGGCTACACCTTC.

By share, this clone counts as medium-sized. This chain links TRBV2 with TRBJ2-7, with D hard to call. This CDR3 has 14 amino acids. Germline CDR1 is SNHLY and CDR2 is FYNNEI. Trimming shortened V by 4 bases and J by 3 bases, and 13 bases separated the two germline ends. The CDR3 coding sequence is TGTGCCAGCAGTGGAGGTACCAGCAACTACGAGCAGTACTTC. The encoded protein is CASSGGTSNYEQYF.

CDR3 sequence (DNA): TGTGCCAGCAGCCCGCACGGGACAGGGGACTACGCAGGCATCTATGGCTACACCTTC. Translated: CASSPHGTGDYAGIYGYTF. This chain links TRBV5-4 with TRBJ1-2; 10 bases are a match to TRBD1. Germline trimming cut 4 bases from V and 4 bases from J; bases unmatched to any gene: 19. The CDR3 is made up of 19 amino acids. Germline lookup yields CDR1 SGHNT and CDR2 YYREEE (reference sequence).

The gene calls are TRBV7-9 and TRBJ2-7; 11 bases are a match to TRBD2. CDR1 SEHNR and CDR2 FQNEAQ come from the germline V gene (reference sequence). The CDR3 length is 15 residues. V lost 3 bases, J lost 2 bases, and 3 bases stayed unmatched. This CDR3 reads CASSFLAGGTYEQYF. CDR3 nucleotide sequence: TGTGCCAGCAGCTTCCTAGCGGGAGGTACCTACGAGCAGTACTTC. Full variable domain (missing parts from reference TRBV7-9 and TRBJ2-7): DTGVSQNPRHKITKRGQNVTFRCDPISEHNRLYWYRQTLGQGPEFLTYFQNEAQLEKSRLLSDRFSAERPKGSFSTLEIQRTEQGDSAMYLCASSFLAGGTYEQYFGPGTRLTVT.

The CDR3 region is CASSGRNYEQFF. The CDR3 DNA reads as TGTGCCAGTAGCGGGAGGAACTATGAGCAGTTCTTC. V is TRBV19 and J is TRBJ2-1, with TRBD2 matching over 7 bases. This CDR3 has 12 residues. Germline V gene lookup returns CDR1 LNHDA and CDR2 SQIVND (reference sequence). V lost 6 bases to trimming and J lost 8 bases; unmatched junction nucleotides: 4.

The gene calls are TRBV7-2 and TRBJ2-1; possibly TRBD1 for D (5 bases). Germline CDR1 and CDR2: SGHTA and FQGNSA. The CDR3 consists of 12 residues. The V end lost 5 bases, the J end lost 8 bases, and 10 bases lay between the germline ends. The CDR3 sequence is CASSPQGYEQFF. For the CDR3, the DNA is TGTGCCAGCAGCCCCCAGGGTTATGAGCAGTTCTTC. The whole variable domain, filled in from reference TRBV7-2 and TRBJ2-1, reads GAGVSQSPSNKVTEKGKDVELRCDPISGHTALYWYRQSLGQGLEFLIYFQGNSAPDKSGLPSDRFSAERTGGSVSTLTIQRTQQEDSAVYLCASSPQGYEQFFGPGTRLTVL.

This clone was detected once. The V and J genes are TRBV6-1 and TRBJ1-5; weak D call: TRBD1 (6 bases). There are 14 residues in the CDR3. Trimming stripped 4 bases from V and 3 bases from J, with 10 bases between. Germline V gives CDR1 MNHNS, CDR2 SASEGT. The CDR3 region is CASSAGTINQPQHF. CDR3 DNA sequence: TGTGCCAGCAGTGCCGGGACAATCAATCAGCCCCAGCATTTT.

V usage is TRBV4-1 and J usage is TRBJ1-2; D is uncertain. CDR1 is MGHRA, CDR2 YSYEKL, per germline. Trimming removed 1 base from V and 3 bases from J, with 15 bases in between. The CDR3 is 16 residues long. The CDR3 coding sequence is TGCGCCAGCAGCCAAGGATCCGGATATGAGGACTATGGCTACACCTTC. It codes for CASSQGSGYEDYGYTF.

This rearrangement joins TRBV19 to TRBJ2-3; 7 bases fit TRBD1. Trimming removed 7 bases from V and 0 bases from J; junction bases left unmatched: 4. The CDR3 totals 14 residues. Germline V gene lookup returns CDR1 LNHDA and CDR2 SQIVND (reference sequence). CDR3 protein: CASIDRASTDTQYF. The CDR3 bases are TGTGCCAGTATCGACAGGGCTAGCACAGATACGCAGTATTTT.

The rearrangement links TRBV28 to TRBJ2-6; D gene unclear. CDR1 and CDR2 (germline): MDHEN, SYDVKM. The CDR3 has 15 residues. The V end was cut by 1 base, the J end by 5 bases, with 9 bases between. CDR3 in DNA: TGTGCCAGCAGTTTATTAGTGGGTAGGGCCAACGTCCTGACTTTC. Translation gives CASSLLVGRANVLTF.

The genes are TRBV12-5 and TRBJ2-7; no clear D. V lost 0 bases to trimming and J lost 2 bases, with 11 bases between them. Germline V CDR1 and CDR2: LGHNT, FRNRAP. CDR3 size: 15 residues. The CDR3 nucleotides are TGTGCTAGTGGTTTGGTACTGTATGCAGCCTACGAGCAGTACTTC. Protein product: CASGLVLYAAYEQYF.

V usage is TRBV2 and J usage is TRBJ2-7, with TRBD1 matching 8 bases. The germline V gene has CDR1 SNHLY and CDR2 FYNNEI. The CDR3 sequence is 17 residues long. V dropped 5 bases and J dropped 7; count of bases not matched to a gene: 19. The CDR3 is CASSLGQGRGPTREQYF. The CDR3 nucleotides read TGTGCCAGCAGTCTCGGACAGGGAAGAGGGCCCACACGAGAGCAGTACTTC.

The rearrangement uses TRBV28 and TRBJ2-5; D gene ambiguous. Germline lookup yields CDR1 MDHEN and CDR2 SYDVKM. The CDR3 consists of 14 residues. V gave up 3 bases and J gave up 0 bases, with 8 bases separating them. CDR3 in amino acids: CASSLQQYQETQYF. CDR3 nucleotide sequence: TGTGCCAGCAGTTTGCAACAGTACCAAGAGACCCAGTACTTC.

J is TRBJ2-5 and V is TRBV29-1; D possibly corresponds to TRBD1 (5 bases). From germline, CDR1 is SQVTM and CDR2 ANQGSEA. This CDR3 is built from 12 residues. The V end lost 4 bases, the J end lost 4 bases, and 10 bases lay between the germline ends. The CDR3 bases are TGCAGCGTTGCCAGGGTGGGAGAGACCCAGTACTTC. This translates into CSVARVGETQYF.

For this clone: One end of the junction fails to match germline, which may point to a read error. This sequence joins TRBV14 and TRBJ2-7; 11 bases align to TRBD1. This CDR3 region has 16 residues. Germline CDR1 is SGHDN and CDR2 is FVKESK. The CDR3 nucleotides read TGTGCCAGCAGTCAAGCCTTCGGACAGGGGGCATACGAGCAGTACTTC. Amino acids: CASSQAFGQGAYEQYF.

This chain joins TRBV7-2 and TRBJ2-5, with D unresolved. The CDR3 has 12 amino acids. Per germline, CDR1 SGHTA and CDR2 FQGNSA. With 0 bases removed from V and 5 bases from J, the gap between germline ends came to 4 bases. The CDR3 is CASSLAMETQYF. CDR3 in DNA: TGTGCCAGCAGCTTAGCGATGGAGACCCAGTACTTC.

The chain recombines TRBV4-3 with TRBJ2-5; tentatively, D is TRBD2 (6 bases). The J call may be in error: the DNA end matches TRBJ2-7 better. Germline values: CDR1 LGHNA, CDR2 YSLEER. The length of the CDR3 is 15 residues. The CDR3 region has the DNA TGCGCCAGCAGCCGAGGGACTGGTCCAGGGAACGAGCAGTACTTC. Translating it yields CASSRGTGPGNEQYF.